The rows below give T cell receptor beta chains drawn from one sample of a study of T cells in Graves' hyperthyroidism and ophthalmopathy. In TCRdb, the multiplex PCR reads were re-called with MiXCR into one record per CDR3 protein. The sample includes approximately 690,000 distinct CDR3 sequences, around 20% seen only once; the top ten take over 30%. The sequenced sample consisted of blood. These receptors were taken from a man aged 30 to 39 with Graves' ophthalmopathy. Both conserved end residues are part of each CDR3. D genes are given only for firm matches. Only some rows state a clone size, as once, few, many or a class for expanded clones.

>-|TRBD2|TRBJ2-3|TRBV5-4
CASSPPGLAATDTQYF
TGTGCCAGCAGCCCGCCGGGACTAGCGGCCACAGATACGCAGTATTTT
>-|-|TRBJ2-2|TRBV7-9
CASSPVLAATGELFF
TGTGCCAGCAGCCCAGTACTTGCAGCGACCGGGGAGCTGTTTTTT
>few|TRBD1|TRBJ2-5|TRBV12-3/TRBV12-4
CASSIKQGVQYF
TGTGCCAGCAGTATAAAACAGGGGGTCCAGTACTTC
>few|-|TRBJ2-7|TRBV5-1
CASSSGQGPTYEQYF
TGCGCCAGCAGCTCTGGGCAAGGGCCCACCTACGAGCAGTACTTC
>many|-|TRBJ2-7|TRBV7-9
CASSLGAGSYEQYF
TGTGCCAGCAGCTTAGGGGCGGGGTCCTACGAGCAGTACTTC
>-|TRBD2|TRBJ2-7|TRBV20-1
CSARDPATSGLSYEQYF
TGCAGTGCTAGAGATCCGGCGACTAGCGGGTTATCCTACGAGCAGTACTTC
>few|-|TRBJ1-1|TRBV5-1
CASSLAGGGGTEAFF
TGCGCCAGCAGCTTGGCCGGGGGCGGGGGAACTGAAGCTTTCTTT
>-|TRBD2|TRBJ2-3|TRBV4-1
CASSQGGLVLAGPSTDTQYF
TGCGCCAGCAGCCAAGGGGGATTGGTCCTAGCGGGCCCAAGCACAGATACGCAGTATTTT
>many|-|TRBJ2-1|TRBV10-2
CASSESRAPGRNEQFF
TGCGCCAGCAGTGAGTCTCGGGCACCGGGGCGCAATGAGCAGTTCTTC
>many|-|TRBJ2-1|TRBV5-1
CASSLDWTRNNEQFF
TGCGCCAGCAGCTTGGATTGGACTCGTAACAATGAGCAGTTCTTC
>many|TRBD1|TRBJ1-4|TRBV28
CASSPMEGASEKLFF
TGTGCCAGCAGCCCAATGGAGGGGGCGAGTGAAAAACTGTTTTTT
>many|-|TRBJ1-1|TRBV3-1
CASSQGFTFPNTEAFF
TGTGCCAGCAGCCAAGGGTTTACGTTTCCGAACACTGAAGCTTTCTTT
>-|TRBD1|TRBJ1-1|TRBV5-1
CASSLYRDRGFENTEAFF
TGCGCCAGCAGCTTGTACCGGGACAGGGGGTTCGAGAACACTGAAGCTTTCTTT
>many|-|TRBJ2-7|TRBV7-8
CASSSGQEGYEQYF
TGTGCCAGCAGCTCCGGACAGGAGGGCTACGAGCAGTACTTC
>few|TRBD2|TRBJ2-5|TRBV28
CASSESRLAGVETQYF
TGTGCCAGCAGTGAATCCCGACTAGCGGGAGTAGAGACCCAGTACTTC
>-|-|TRBJ2-7|TRBV11-2
CASSFRQVYEQYF
TGTGCCAGCAGCTTTCGACAGGTATACGAGCAGTACTTC
>few|-|TRBJ2-3|TRBV25-1
CASSEAGRNTQYF
TGTGCCAGCAGTGAAGCTGGTAGAAATACGCAGTATTTT
>-|TRBD1|TRBJ1-1|TRBV19
CASNQNRGTGDEAFF
TGTGCCAGTAATCAGAACCGAGGGACAGGGGATGAAGCTTTCTTT
>few|-|TRBJ2-5|TRBV5-1
CASSQLGYAETQYF
TGTGCCAGCAGCCAATTAGGGTATGCAGAGACCCAGTACTTC
>-|TRBD2|TRBJ2-3|TRBV19
CASKAGTSGTQYF
TGTGCCAGTAAAGCCGGGACTAGCGGGACGCAGTATTTT
>many|TRBD2|TRBJ2-7|TRBV11-2
CASSYRPTAGAAYEQYF
TGTGCCAGCAGCTACAGACCAACGGCGGGAGCCGCCTACGAGCAGTACTTC
>-|TRBD1|TRBJ1-1|TRBV6-9
CASSSLPDRGNTEAFF
TGTGCCAGCAGTTCCCTACCCGACAGGGGGAACACTGAAGCTTTCTTT
>-|TRBD2|TRBJ2-1|TRBV12-3/TRBV12-4
CASSLWTSGRAGYNEQFF
TGTGCCAGCAGTTTGTGGACTAGCGGGAGGGCTGGTTACAATGAGCAGTTCTTC
>many|TRBD2|TRBJ2-1|TRBV7-3
CASSLQPSGGYNEQFF
TGTGCCAGCAGCCTACAGCCTAGCGGGGGGTACAATGAGCAGTTCTTC
>many|TRBD1|TRBJ1-1|TRBV24-1
CATRSGGADTEAFF
TGTGCCACCAGATCAGGGGGCGCGGACACTGAAGCTTTCTTT
>-|-|TRBJ1-3|TRBV25-1
CASSGRRDTHSGNTIYF
TGTGCCAGCAGTGGACGTCGGGACACCCACTCTGGAAACACCATATATTTT
>many|-|TRBJ2-7|TRBV11-2
CASSPLAEGSYEQYF
TGTGCCAGCAGCCCATTAGCGGAGGGGTCCTACGAGCAGTACTTC
>-|-|TRBJ2-1|TRBV18
CASSPAMRSYHDNEQFF
TGTGCCAGCTCACCAGCAATGCGATCTTACCACGACAATGAGCAGTTCTTC
>many|-|TRBJ2-1|TRBV5-1
CASSLALREATYNEQFF
TGCGCCAGCAGCTTGGCCTTGAGGGAGGCCACCTACAATGAGCAGTTCTTC
>-|TRBD1|TRBJ1-2|TRBV5-6
CASSWGQEAGYTF
TGTGCCAGCAGCTGGGGACAGGAGGCTGGCTACACCTTC
>few|-|TRBJ2-3|TRBV6-2/TRBV6-3
CASSYGRTADTQYF
TGTGCCAGCAGTTACGGCCGGACAGCAGATACGCAGTATTTT
>few|-|TRBJ2-5|TRBV6-2/TRBV6-3
CASTTPGRYASQYF
TGTGCCAGCACCACGCCGGGACGGTACGCGTCCCAGTACTTC
>many|TRBD2|TRBJ2-1|TRBV29-1
CSVEARGRPIVNEQFF
TGCAGCGTTGAAGCGCGCGGGAGGCCCATAGTGAATGAGCAGTTCTTC
>many|-|TRBJ2-7|TRBV5-1
CASSLSPYREYEQYF
TGCGCCAGCAGCTTGTCACCCTACAGGGAATACGAGCAGTACTTC
>many|-|TRBJ1-2|TRBV20-1
CSARVLQEIYGYTF
TGCAGTGCTAGAGTCCTACAGGAGATCTATGGCTACACCTTC
>-|-|TRBJ2-7|TRBV30
CAWSPVVSNEQYF
TGTGCCTGGAGCCCCGTAGTGAGTAACGAGCAGTACTTC
>few|-|TRBJ2-7|TRBV5-1
CASRVTGTLSYEQYF
TGCGCCAGCAGAGTTACCGGGACACTGTCCTACGAGCAGTACTTC
>many|-|TRBJ2-7|TRBV2
CASSVRRTEYEQYF
TGTGCCAGCAGTGTAAGGAGGACAGAGTACGAGCAGTACTTC
>-|TRBD1|TRBJ1-4|TRBV7-8
CASSLADRRIPNEKLFF
TGTGCCAGCAGCCTCGCGGACAGGCGGATACCTAATGAAAAACTGTTTTTT
>-|TRBD2|TRBJ2-1|TRBV6-2/TRBV6-3
CASSAYTSGPYNEQFF
TGTGCCAGCAGTGCCTATACTAGCGGGCCCTACAATGAGCAGTTCTTC
>-|TRBD1|TRBJ1-1|TRBV12-3/TRBV12-4
CASRPTGRLNTEAFF
TGTGCCAGCAGGCCGACAGGGCGGCTGAACACTGAAGCTTTCTTT
>many|-|TRBJ1-1|TRBV28
CASSLGGGGAFF
TGTGCCAGCAGTTTAGGAGGCGGGGGCGCTTTCTTT
>few|-|TRBJ2-3|TRBV24-1
CATKPSEMSDTQYF
TGTGCCACCAAGCCCAGCGAAATGTCAGATACGCAGTATTTT
>many|TRBD1|TRBJ1-1|TRBV20-1
CSARDREAFF
TGCAGTGCACGGGACAGGGAAGCTTTCTTT
>-|-|TRBJ2-3|TRBV28
CASSLERRGRDTDTQYF
TGTGCCAGCAGTTTGGAGCGTCGGGGGAGAGACACAGATACGCAGTATTTT
>few|TRBD2|TRBJ2-7|TRBV5-1
CASSRYMREGGYEQYF
TGCGCCAGCAGTCGATACATGCGGGAGGGCGGCTACGAGCAGTACTTC
>few|-|TRBJ2-7|TRBV28
CASSFAGGQEQYF
TGTGCCAGCAGCTTCGCCGGGGGTCAAGAGCAGTACTTC
>many|-|TRBJ1-4|TRBV28
CASRREGEVKLFF
TGTGCCAGCAGGCGGGAAGGCGAGGTAAAACTGTTTTTT
>-|-|TRBJ2-2|TRBV29-1
CSAHRDTGELFF
TGCAGCGCTCACAGGGACACCGGGGAGCTGTTTTTT
>many|-|TRBJ1-5|TRBV10-3
CAISAPSQPQHF
TGTGCCATCTCCGCACCGAGTCAGCCCCAGCATTTT
>few|-|TRBJ2-7|TRBV14
CASSLPGRNYEQYF
TGTGCCAGCAGCCTCCCGGGACGTAACTACGAGCAGTACTTC
>-|TRBD2|TRBJ2-5|TRBV5-8
CASSLGGIGGSQTQYF
TGTGCCAGCAGCTTGGGGGGAATCGGCGGGAGTCAGACCCAGTACTTC
>many|TRBD1|TRBJ1-2|TRBV7-2
CASSPGTGRGYTF
TGTGCCAGCAGCCCTGGGACAGGGCGCGGCTACACCTTC